This is a list of T cell receptor beta chains from one sample in a study of siplizumab effects on memory and regulatory T cells. Some clones are missing from TCRdb's copy, which holds only in-frame ones; the method was immunoSEQ multiplex PCR. This table holds about 50,000 clones, 87% found once. Sequencing used naive CD8+ T cells sorted from blood. The receptors were gathered from a human donor in good health. Each CDR3 is given with its conserved first and last residue. Each record gives: clone size, V gene, CDR3 length, J gene, D gene, CDR3 protein, CDR3 DNA. A D gene is named only where the DNA matches it firmly. Some rows mark clone size as missing; the rest say once, few, many or name a class of expanded clone.

NA	TRBV4-1	15	TRBJ1-1	NA	CASSHGVGENTEAFF	TGCGCCAGCAGCCATGGGGTAGGGGAGAACACTGAAGCTTTCTTT
NA	TRBV6-4	14	TRBJ1-2	TRBD1	CASSDSRTGNGYTF	TGTGCCAGCAGTGACTCCCGGACAGGGAATGGCTACACCTTC
few	TRBV7-6	13	TRBJ1-1	TRBD1	CASKGQMNTEAFF	TGTGCCAGCAAGGGACAGATGAACACTGAAGCTTTCTTT
NA	TRBV4-1	14	TRBJ2-2	TRBD1	CASSQPGQGRELFF	TGCGCCAGCAGCCAACCGGGACAGGGAAGGGAGCTGTTTTTT
NA	TRBV27	16	TRBJ1-2	TRBD1	CASSLTGGASNYGYTF	TGTGCCAGCAGTTTAACAGGGGGCGCGTCTAACTATGGCTACACCTTC
NA	TRBV29-1	13	TRBJ1-2	NA	CSVEIPSAYGYTF	TGCAGCGTTGAAATCCCGTCAGCCTATGGCTACACCTTC
NA	TRBV28	10	TRBJ2-3	NA	CANDTDTQYF	TGTGCCAACGACACAGATACGCAGTATTTT
NA	TRBV2	15	TRBJ1-2	NA	CASSEAVGDYYGYTF	TGTGCCAGCAGTGAAGCGGTCGGGGACTACTATGGCTACACCTTC
NA	TRBV7-2	13	TRBJ2-1	NA	CASRPTGHNEQFF	TGTGCCAGCAGACCCACAGGGCACAATGAGCAGTTCTTC
NA	TRBV28	14	TRBJ1-1	NA	CASTLDSDYTEAFF	TGTGCCAGCACCTTGGACAGTGATTACACTGAAGCTTTCTTT
NA	TRBV11-3	15	TRBJ2-7	TRBD2	CASSLRSGGSYEQYF	TGTGCCAGCAGCTTACGAAGCGGGGGCTCCTACGAGCAGTACTTC
NA	TRBV4-1	17	TRBJ2-7	TRBD2	CASSQLAGGLSSYEQYF	TGCGCCAGCAGCCAACTAGCGGGGGGGCTGTCCTCCTACGAGCAGTACTTC
NA	TRBV5-1	14	TRBJ1-2	NA	CASSLAMGDNGYTF	TGCGCCAGCAGCTTGGCCATGGGAGACAATGGCTACACCTTC
once	TRBV14	12	TRBJ1-3	NA	CASSPSGNTIYF	TGTGCCAGCAGCCCCTCTGGAAACACCATATATTTT
NA	TRBV27	12	TRBJ2-2	NA	CASSYYTGELFF	TGTGCCAGCAGTTATTACACCGGGGAGCTGTTTTTT
NA	TRBV29-1	17	TRBJ2-1	TRBD2	CSVGLAGGLSSYNEQFF	TGCAGCGTAGGACTAGCGGGAGGCCTGAGCTCCTACAATGAGCAGTTCTTC
NA	TRBV7-8	15	TRBJ1-1	NA	CASSVNLATNTEAFF	TGTGCCAGCAGCGTCAATTTGGCGACGAACACTGAAGCTTTCTTT
NA	TRBV27	14	TRBJ2-1	NA	CASSLTPGNNEQFF	TGTGCCAGCAGTTTGACGCCCGGGAACAATGAGCAGTTCTTC
NA	TRBV4-1	15	TRBJ2-7	TRBD2	CASSHPGTSGYEQYF	TGCGCCAGCAGCCACCCCGGGACTAGCGGCTACGAGCAGTACTTC
NA	TRBV6-6	14	TRBJ2-1	NA	CASRSNVIHNEQFF	TGTGCCAGCAGATCTAACGTTATCCACAATGAGCAGTTCTTC
NA	TRBV10-3	18	TRBJ1-3	NA	CAISGTRDGGKSGNTIYF	TGTGCCATCAGTGGAACCCGGGACGGTGGAAAGTCTGGAAACACCATATATTTT
NA	TRBV27	17	TRBJ2-2	TRBD2	CASSPGLAGTNTGELFF	TGTGCCAGCAGTCCCGGACTAGCGGGAACGAACACCGGGGAGCTGTTTTTT
NA	TRBV6-4	15	TRBJ1-2	TRBD1	CASSEERQGAHGYTF	TGTGCCAGCAGTGAAGAGAGACAGGGGGCCCATGGCTACACCTTC
NA	TRBV9	15	TRBJ2-3	TRBD2	CASSVGAGATDTQYF	TGTGCCAGCAGCGTAGGAGCGGGGGCCACAGATACGCAGTATTTT
NA	TRBV7-2	14	TRBJ2-7	TRBD2	CASSLTSGGYEQYF	TGTGCCAGCAGCTTGACTAGCGGGGGCTACGAGCAGTACTTC
once	TRBV27	16	TRBJ2-6	NA	CASRLQGFSGANVLTF	TGTGCCAGCAGACTACAGGGCTTCTCTGGGGCCAACGTCCTGACTTTC
NA	TRBV27	16	TRBJ2-3	NA	CASNLGYLGGTDTQYF	TGTGCCAGCAACTTGGGATATCTAGGGGGAACAGATACGCAGTATTTT
NA	TRBV5-1	12	TRBJ2-7	TRBD1	CASRGTGYEQYF	TGCGCCAGCAGAGGGACAGGCTACGAGCAGTACTTC
once	TRBV29-1	12	TRBJ1-1	NA	CSVPGHGTEAFF	TGCAGCGTTCCGGGACATGGGACTGAAGCTTTCTTT
NA	TRBV27	16	TRBJ1-5	TRBD1	CASSLAGTGTNQPQHF	TGTGCCAGCAGTTTGGCCGGGACAGGGACGAATCAGCCCCAGCATTTT
NA	TRBV4-2	16	TRBJ2-3	TRBD2	CASSQPLAGLTDTQYF	TGTGCCAGCAGCCAGCCACTAGCGGGATTAACAGATACGCAGTATTTT
NA	TRBV7-2	16	TRBJ2-1	TRBD2	CASTPPLAGGRNEQFF	TGTGCCAGCACCCCCCCACTAGCGGGGGGGCGGAATGAGCAGTTCTTC
once	TRBV27	14	TRBJ1-1	NA	CASSLGVMNTEAFF	TGTGCCAGCAGTTTGGGGGTTATGAACACTGAAGCTTTCTTT
NA	TRBV5-1	16	TRBJ2-3	TRBD2	CASSGTTSRTTDTQYF	TGCGCCAGCAGCGGCACGACTAGCAGGACCACAGATACGCAGTATTTT
NA	TRBV7-9	16	TRBJ2-7	TRBD1	CASSPRTGGASYEQYF	TGTGCCAGCAGCCCTCGGACAGGGGGCGCCTCCTACGAGCAGTACTTC
NA	TRBV5-4	13	TRBJ2-7	NA	CASSPVGSYEQYF	TGTGCCAGCAGCCCGGTGGGCTCCTACGAGCAGTACTTC
NA	TRBV5-1	18	TRBJ1-1	NA	CASSSSRVGTDVNTEAFF	TGCGCCAGCAGCTCCTCACGAGTAGGAACGGACGTGAACACTGAAGCTTTCTTT
NA	TRBV19	15	TRBJ1-1	NA	CASSIGGRGFPEAFF	TGTGCCAGTAGTATAGGCGGGCGGGGGTTCCCTGAAGCTTTCTTT
NA	TRBV7-9	11	TRBJ2-7	NA	CASSDLYEQYF	TGTGCCAGCAGCGATTTATACGAGCAGTACTTC
NA	TRBV11-2	14	TRBJ2-7	NA	CASSPETGLYEQYF	TGTGCCAGCAGCCCTGAGACTGGCCTCTACGAGCAGTACTTC
NA	TRBV27	14	TRBJ2-7	NA	CASSFDGLSYEQYF	TGTGCCAGCAGTTTCGACGGCCTCTCCTACGAGCAGTACTTC
NA	TRBV18	14	TRBJ2-5	NA	CASSPGVFQETQYF	TGTGCCAGCTCGCCGGGGGTATTCCAAGAGACCCAGTACTTC
NA	TRBV4-2	16	TRBJ2-1	NA	CASSQALSFGAGEQFF	TGTGCCAGCAGCCAAGCGTTGTCTTTCGGAGCTGGTGAGCAGTTCTTC
NA	TRBV10-3	13	TRBJ2-7	NA	CAISDTESWEQYF	TGTGCCATCAGTGATACGGAAAGCTGGGAGCAGTACTTC
NA	TRBV7-6	16	TRBJ1-4	NA	CASSPVGSSAREKLFF	TGTGCCAGCAGCCCCGTAGGGAGTTCTGCAAGGGAAAAACTGTTTTTT
NA	TRBV4-1	17	TRBJ1-2	TRBD1	CASSQARTGAENYGYTF	TGCGCCAGCAGCCAAGCTCGAACAGGGGCGGAGAACTATGGCTACACCTTC
once	TRBV9	15	TRBJ2-5	TRBD2	CASSPYYSGGETQYF	TGTGCCAGCAGCCCCTACTATAGCGGGGGGGAGACCCAGTACTTC
NA	TRBV5-6	14	TRBJ2-3	NA	CASSSWTSTDTQYF	TGTGCCAGTAGTTCCTGGACTAGCACAGATACGCAGTATTTT
once	TRBV4-2	19	TRBJ2-3	TRBD2	CASSQDYLGGGTYTDTQYF	TGTGCCAGCAGCCAAGATTATCTCGGCGGGGGGACGTACACAGATACGCAGTATTTT
NA	TRBV5-5	16	TRBJ1-4	TRBD1	CASSSGQGMVNEKLFF	TGTGCCAGCAGCTCGGGACAGGGGATGGTTAATGAAAAACTGTTTTTT